These 22 T cell receptor beta chains originate from one sample sequenced in a study of post-analysis software for immune sequencing data. General study points: TRBV segments more frequent in patients than in controls numbered roughly 5 and included TRBV5-6, TRBV5-1 and TRBV20-1.

Included in the TCR beta cDNA libraries were unique molecular identifiers. TCRdb re-called the PCR reads through MiXCR, storing one row per CDR3 protein. The table lists 750,000 to 950,000 distinct CDR3 sequences, 40% to 55% of them singletons. Their antigens are not known. Material for sequencing was blood. These receptors all stem from a girl aged 10-17 years with multiple sclerosis.

The chain carries TRBV19 and TRBJ2-1; maybe TRBD2 (5 bases). The ends were cut back, 10 bases at V and 6 bases at J, with 16 bases in the middle. The germline V gene has CDR1 LNHDA and CDR2 SQIVND (reference sequence). This CDR3 has 13 residues. The chain's CDR3 is CATKGLRSNEQFF. The CDR3 nucleotides read TGTGCCACTAAAGGACTCAGGAGCAATGAGCAGTTCTTC.

This clonotype has just a few counts. V is TRBV20-1 and J is TRBJ2-1; D ambiguous. The CDR3 is made up of 13 amino acids. The V end lost 6 bases, the J end lost 7 bases, and 16 bases lay between the germline ends. The germline V gene has CDR1 DFQATT and CDR2 SNEGSKA (reference sequence). The CDR3: CSAALGLPNEQFF. The CDR3 region has the DNA TGCAGTGCCGCCTTAGGGCTACCGAATGAGCAGTTCTTC.

The chain combines TRBV30 with TRBJ2-5; maybe TRBD1 (6 bases). Germline V gene lookup returns CDR1 GTSNPN and CDR2 SVGIG (reference sequence). The CDR3 totals 14 residues. V was shortened by 2 bases and J by 5 bases, with 15 bases between the two germline ends. The CDR3 DNA follows: TGTGCCTGGAGTAATATGGCAGGGGTGGAGACCCAGTACTTC. Residues: CAWSNMAGVETQYF.

This clonotype was detected only a few times. The rearrangement uses TRBV7-9 and TRBJ1-1, with D uncertain. This CDR3 has 14 amino acids. With 8 bases removed from V and 0 bases from J, the gap between germline ends came to 13 bases. The germline gives CDR1 SEHNR, CDR2 FQNEAQ (reference sequence). CDR3 coding DNA: TGTGCCAGCCAGGAACTTTTCATGAACACTGAAGCTTTCTTT. Translating gives CASQELFMNTEAFF. Filled out from reference TRBV7-9 and TRBJ1-1, the complete variable domain reads DTGVSQNPRHKITKRGQNVTFRCDPISEHNRLYWYRQTLGQGPEFLTYFQNEAQLEKSRLLSDRFSAERPKGSFSTLEIQRTEQGDSAMYLCASQELFMNTEAFFGQGTRLTVV.

V is TRBV11-2 and J is TRBJ2-3; TRBD2 aligns across 7 bases. The CDR3 is 17 amino acids. Trimming at V came to 4 bases and at J to 0 bases, leaving 10 bases not matched to a gene. Germline CDR1 is SGHAT and CDR2 is FQNNGV. The CDR3 DNA follows: TGTGCCAGCAGCTCCAAGCGGGACCAAACTAGCACAGATACGCAGTATTTT. It yields the protein CASSSKRDQTSTDTQYF.

This clonotype was seen a handful of times. V gene TRBV18 combines with J gene TRBJ2-1; possibly TRBD2 for D (5 bases). From germline, CDR1 is KGHSH and CDR2 LQKENI. V shed 6 bases and J shed 0 bases, with 12 bases lying between them. This CDR3 spans 15 amino acids. The CDR3 region is CASSLSGTSYNEQFF. The CDR3 DNA sequence: TGTGCCAGCTCGCTTTCGGGAACCTCCTACAATGAGCAGTTCTTC.

The V gene is TRBV27, the J gene TRBJ2-1; D call uncertain. Trimming cost V 5 bases and J 3 bases, with 8 bases left between them. This CDR3 is built from 13 residues. Germline values: CDR1 MNHEY, CDR2 SMNVEV (reference sequence). In DNA form, the CDR3 reads TGTGCCAGCAGTAGCTACCACTACAATGAGCAGTTCTTC. Protein sequence: CASSSYHYNEQFF.

The chain links TRBV12-3 or TRBV12-4 to TRBJ1-2, with D uncertain. Trimming took 5 bases from V and 7 from J, leaving 11 bases between them. This CDR3 region has 12 residues. CDR3 region: CASSRAAGGYTF. The CDR3 coding sequence is TGTGCCAGCAGTAGGGCAGCCGGTGGCTACACCTTC.

In its sample, this clonotype was seen a few times. The chain couples TRBV15 to TRBJ2-1; D may be TRBD1 or TRBD2 (5 bases each). The CDR3 spans 16 residues. Germline V gene lookup returns CDR1 LNHNV and CDR2 YYDKDF (reference sequence). Trimming stripped 3 bases from V and 3 bases from J, with 15 bases between. CDR3 sequence: CATSSPGPVGYNEQFF. For the CDR3, the DNA is TGTGCCACCAGCAGCCCGGGACCTGTGGGCTACAATGAGCAGTTCTTC.

The V and J genes are TRBV7-9 and TRBJ2-5; TRBD2 aligns across 9 bases. Germline loops: CDR1 SEHNR, CDR2 FQNEAQ (reference sequence). There are 15 residues in the CDR3. Unmatched junction bases numbered 10, after V lost 8 bases and J lost 3 bases. DNA for the CDR3: TGTGCCAGCGAGACGAGTAGCGGGAGTAAAGAGACCCAGTACTTC. Translating gives CASETSSGSKETQYF.

The chain joins TRBV27 to TRBJ2-5; 8 bases match TRBD1. Germline CDR1 and CDR2: MNHEY and SMNVEV (reference sequence). CDR3 size: 15 residues. V lost 4 bases and J lost 1; bases outside the gene matches: 5. The CDR3 nucleotides are TGTGCCAGCAGTTCCCACGGGACAGGCCAAGAGACCCAGTACTTC. Its protein product is CASSSHGTGQETQYF.

V and J are TRBV7-8 and TRBJ2-1; D is undetermined. V was shortened by 0 bases and J by 8 bases, with 8 bases between the two germline ends. This CDR3 is built from 13 residues. Germline lookup yields CDR1 SGHVS and CDR2 FQNEAQ. The CDR3 DNA sequence: TGTGCCAGCAGCTTAGCTTCGCGCGATGAGCAGTTCTTC. Translated: CASSLASRDEQFF. The full variable domain, rest sourced from reference TRBV7-8 and TRBJ2-1, is GAGVSQSPRYKVAKRGQDVALRCDPISGHVSLFWYQQALGQGPEFLTYFQNEAQLDKSGLPSDRFFAERPEGSVSTLKIQRTQQEDSAVYLCASSLASRDEQFFGPGTRLTVL.

As to this clonotype: One end of the junction is discordant with germline, which a read error may explain. This chain joins TRBV4-3 and TRBJ2-5; the D call may be TRBD1 or TRBD2 (5 bases each). The last part of the DNA fits TRBJ2-7 better; the J call may be wrong. The CDR3 totals 17 residues. The germline V gene encodes CDR1 LGHNA and CDR2 YSLEER. The CDR3, as DNA: TGCGCCAGCAGCGAAGACTGGGGGTTGCCTTCCTACTACGAGCAGTACTTC. Protein: CASSEDWGLPSYYEQYF.

This clonotype was detected only a few times. The rearrangement links TRBV20-1 to TRBJ1-6; 7 bases are shared with TRBD1. There are 13 residues in the CDR3. The V gene's germline CDR1 is DFQATT and CDR2 SNEGSKA (reference sequence). J was trimmed by 3 bases and V by 5 bases; bases with no gene match: 1. In nucleotides, the CDR3 is TGCAGTGCTGGGACAGACTATAATTCACCCCTCCACTTT. Amino acid sequence: CSAGTDYNSPLHF.

CDR3 amino acids: CSASRTSGSGEQFF. For the CDR3, the DNA is TGCAGTGCTAGTAGGACTAGCGGGAGTGGTGAGCAGTTCTTC. The chain carries TRBV20-1 and TRBJ2-1, with TRBD2 matching over 13 bases. There are 14 residues in the CDR3. The J segment lost 9 bases and the V segment lost 3 bases, leaving 5 bases of the junction unmatched. Germline values: CDR1 DFQATT, CDR2 SNEGSKA (reference sequence).

About this clonotype: The junction differs from germline at one of its ends, possibly a read error. The chain links TRBV3-1 to TRBJ2-3, with 9 bases lining up with TRBD2. This CDR3 spans 18 amino acids. Germline V lookup: CDR1 LGHDT, CDR2 YNNKEL (reference sequence). In nucleotides, the CDR3 is TGTGCCAGCAGCCAAGAAGTCTGGCGGGAGGGGGTTAAGGATACGCGGTATTTT. Translation gives CASSQEVWREGVKDTRYF.

This clonotype has more than one count but fewer than ten. This rearrangement joins TRBV29-1 to TRBJ2-3; no reliable D call. Trimming cost V 7 bases and J 7 bases, with 9 bases left between them. The CDR3 length is 10 residues. Germline V gene lookup returns CDR1 SQVTM and CDR2 ANQGSEA. CDR3 nucleotides: TGCAGCGCCGAAGTAAATACGCAGTATTTT. This sequence encodes CSAEVNTQYF.

This clonotype has a handful of counts. The chain carries TRBV7-3 and TRBJ2-7; the D gene is possibly TRBD2 (6 bases). Deletions cut 4 bases from V and 3 bases from J, with 16 bases between. This CDR3 has 15 residues. Germline lookup yields CDR1 SGHTA and CDR2 FQGTGA. The chain's CDR3 is CASSSSGGSNYEQYF. CDR3 nucleotide sequence: TGTGCCAGCAGCTCCTCTGGGGGGAGCAACTACGAGCAGTACTTC.

The sample holds one count of this clonotype. A junction boundary mismatches the germline segment, possibly from a read error. The chain recombines TRBV6-1 with TRBJ1-2; TRBD1 matches at 9 bases. The CDR3 sequence is 14 residues long. Germline V gene data show CDR1 as MNHNS and CDR2 as SASEGT. For the CDR3, the DNA is TGTGTCAGCAGTGAAAAGACAGGGGGCTATGGCTACACCTTC. Translating it yields CVSSEKTGGYGYTF.

This clonotype was detected a few times. The V call is TRBV7-9, the J call TRBJ2-3; 8 positions agree with TRBD2. CDR3 size: 15 residues. Germline V CDR1 and CDR2: SEHNR, FQNEAQ (reference sequence). The V segment lost 11 bases and the J segment 2 bases; nucleotides outside the gene matches: 12. The CDR3 loop reads CAGGSGSRDTDTQYF. Here the CDR3 DNA reads TGTGCCGGGGGGAGCGGGAGTCGTGACACAGATACGCAGTATTTT.

This chain joins TRBV27 and TRBJ2-3, with D uncertain. In germline, CDR1 is MNHEY, CDR2 SMNVEV (reference sequence). V was clipped by 6 bases and J by 6 bases, with 10 bases between them. This CDR3 is built from 12 residues. CDR3 nucleotide sequence: TGTGCCAGCAGCGCGACTCGGGATACGCAGTATTTT. This sequence encodes CASSATRDTQYF.

The chain couples TRBV12-3 or TRBV12-4 to TRBJ1-3; maybe TRBD1 (6 bases). This CDR3 is built from 18 residues. With 5 bases removed from V and 1 base from J, the gap between germline ends came to 21 bases. CDR3 coding DNA: TGTGCCAGCAGTCCCGGACCGCTGATACAGGGATCTGGAAACACCATATATTTT. Protein product: CASSPGPLIQGSGNTIYF.